This TCR beta chain originates from a study of blood T cell repertoires in COVID-19. The overall study: From T cells, B-cell-depleted T cells, or PBMCs came the material, which was cDNA or gDNA.

Profiling relied on immunoSEQ multiplex PCR, and the TCRdb table lists in-frame clones only, not all of them. The table records 150,000 to 200,000 clones, approximately 83% of them present only once. Germline V lookup: CDR1 SGHNT, CDR2 YYREEE (reference sequence). V lost 2 bases, J lost 3 bases, and 1 base stayed unmatched. This CDR3 region has 14 residues. The sample was peripheral blood. The receptor was derived from a woman of 80 years or more with acute or convalescent COVID-19. The chain uses TRBV5-4 and TRBJ1-3, with TRBD1 matching over 8 bases. For the CDR3, the DNA is TGTGCCAGCAGCTTACAGGGGGGTGGAAACACCATATATTTT. It encodes CASSLQGGGNTIYF.